Presented here are 23 T cell receptor beta chains from one specimen sequenced in a study of CD8+ T cells in alopecia areata. RNA extraction was followed by reverse transcription into cDNA, which acted as the sequencing template. Clones were sequenced by immunoSEQ multiplex PCR, and TCRdb holds only the in-frame ones, with some missing. Of some 180,000 clones listed, roughly 56% are singletons. Material: CD8+ T cells sorted from blood. These receptors were taken from a human donor in good health.

CDR3: CAWIWQGVTGELFF. The CDR3 DNA reads as TGTGCCTGGATATGGCAGGGGGTGACCGGGGAGCTGTTTTTT. J is TRBJ2-2 and V is TRBV30; 7 bases are a match to TRBD1. With 4 bases clipped from V and 5 bases from J, the junction kept 7 bases outside the gene matches. The germline gives CDR1 GTSNPN, CDR2 SVGIG (reference sequence). The CDR3 totals 14 residues.

This clone was detected a few times. The gene calls are TRBV10-3 and TRBJ2-3; D is unresolved. The germline V gene has CDR1 ENHRY and CDR2 SYGVKD. V was pared by 0 bases and J by 4 bases, with 17 bases between. This CDR3 region has 17 residues. The DNA of the CDR3 is TGTGCCATCAGTGAGTCCCTATCCCGCGGCCTACCAGATACGCAGTATTTT. This gives the protein CAISESLSRGLPDTQYF.

The rearrangement joins TRBV19 to TRBJ1-5; D is ambiguous. Germline V gene sequence: CDR1 LNHDA, CDR2 SQIVND (reference sequence). Trimming cost V 0 bases and J 0 bases, with 9 bases left between them. This CDR3 spans 16 amino acids. CDR3 protein: CASSIDQRLSNQPQHF. The CDR3 nucleotides read TGTGCCAGTAGTATAGATCAACGGCTTAGCAATCAGCCCCAGCATTTT.

This clone appeared a few times. The rearrangement uses TRBV6-6 and TRBJ2-6, with D unresolved. Trimming pared 8 bases from V and 0 bases from J, leaving 2 bases between. The CDR3 covers 12 residues. Germline V CDR1 and CDR2: MNHNY, SVGAGI (reference sequence). CDR3 sequence: CASFSGANVLTF. The CDR3, as DNA: TGTGCCAGCTTCTCTGGGGCCAACGTCCTGACTTTC.

This clone was observed a handful of times. The chain recombines TRBV4-1 with TRBJ2-3; D remains unclear. V was pared by 1 base and J by 4 bases, with 9 bases between. The CDR3 has 14 amino acids. Germline V gene lookup returns CDR1 MGHRA and CDR2 YSYEKL. The CDR3 sequence: CASSQVGDPDTQYF. DNA for the CDR3: TGCGCCAGCAGCCAAGTTGGGGATCCAGATACGCAGTATTTT.

This clone was seen a handful of times. The V gene is TRBV13, the J gene TRBJ2-7; 7 positions agree with TRBD1. The trim removed 9 bases at V and 7 bases at J, leaving 12 bases unmatched. Germline CDR1 reads PRHDT; CDR2 reads FYEKMQ (reference sequence). The CDR3 is made up of 13 amino acids. The CDR3 loop reads CASSGQTPSEQYF. The CDR3 nucleotides read TGTGCCAGTTCGGGACAGACGCCCTCGGAGCAGTACTTC.

This clone was seen only once. The V gene is TRBV7-9, the J gene TRBJ2-7, with 11 positions matching TRBD1. The CDR3 totals 15 residues. V was pared by 5 bases and J by 2 bases, with 5 bases of the junction left unmatched. Germline V gene sequence: CDR1 SEHNR, CDR2 FQNEAQ (reference sequence). The CDR3 nucleotides are TGTGCCAGCAGCCCCGGACAGGGGGCGACCTACGAGCAGTACTTC. This translates into CASSPGQGATYEQYF.

This chain joins TRBV11-1 and TRBJ1-2; D is unresolved. V was trimmed by 0 bases and J by 4 bases, leaving 6 bases between them. The V gene's germline CDR1 is SGHAT and CDR2 FQDESV (reference sequence). The CDR3 sequence is 13 residues long. This chain's CDR3 is CASSLASSYGYTF. CDR3 sequence (DNA): TGTGCCAGCAGCTTAGCGTCATCCTATGGCTACACCTTC.

The genes are TRBV7-9 and TRBJ1-2; D is perhaps TRBD1 (5 bases). The CDR3 is 14 amino acids. V lost 1 base and J 6 bases, leaving 12 bases between the germline ends. In germline, CDR1 is SEHNR, CDR2 FQNEAQ (reference sequence). The CDR3 DNA is TGTGCCAGCAGCTTAGTAGGGGTCGGCGATGGCTACACCTTC. It translates to CASSLVGVGDGYTF.

The V and J genes are TRBV7-8 and TRBJ1-4; no clear D. V dropped 2 bases and J dropped 7 bases, with 11 bases sitting between them. Germline CDR1 reads SGHVS; CDR2 reads FQNEAQ. This CDR3 comprises 14 residues. CDR3 residues: CASSLLRPVEKLFF. The CDR3 nucleotides are TGTGCCAGCAGCTTATTGAGGCCCGTTGAAAAACTGTTTTTT.

The V and J genes are TRBV5-6 and TRBJ2-7, with no clear D. The CDR3 sequence is 13 residues long. The V end was cut by 0 bases, the J end by 5 bases, with 9 bases between. The germline V gene encodes CDR1 SGHDT and CDR2 YYEEEE. The CDR3 here is CASSLGDKDEQYF. The DNA of the CDR3 is TGTGCCAGCAGCTTGGGAGATAAAGACGAGCAGTACTTC.

The rearrangement links TRBV7-9 to TRBJ2-3; D gene uncertain. V was pared by 2 bases and J by 0 bases, with 6 bases between. CDR3 length: 14 amino acids. CDR1 and CDR2 (germline): SEHNR, FQNEAQ (reference sequence). The DNA for the CDR3 is TGTGCCAGCAGCTTATATGACAGCACAGATACGCAGTATTTT. Translated, it gives CASSLYDSTDTQYF.

The V call is TRBV5-1, the J call TRBJ2-7; the D gene could be TRBD1 or TRBD2 (5 bases each). The CDR3 runs to 13 residues. The germline V gene has CDR1 SGHRS and CDR2 YFSETQ. Trimming removed 4 bases at V and 6 bases at J, with 14 bases between. The CDR3 loop is CASSPGRTSEQYF. The CDR3 DNA follows: TGCGCCAGCAGCCCGGGACGGACATCCGAGCAGTACTTC.

V is TRBV4-1 and J is TRBJ2-3; D is unclear. V lost 6 bases and J 6 bases, leaving 13 bases between the germline ends. Germline V lookup: CDR1 MGHRA, CDR2 YSYEKL. The CDR3 covers 13 residues. CDR3 DNA: TGCGCCAGCAGTCAATCGTCGTACGATACGCAGTATTTT. It codes for CASSQSSYDTQYF.

This chain joins TRBV10-2 and TRBJ2-7, with D maybe TRBD1 (5 bases). The germline gives CDR1 WSHSY, CDR2 SAAADI. Trimming removed 10 bases from V and 0 bases from J, with 19 bases in between. The CDR3 sequence is 15 residues long. The CDR3 is CATQPHRLTSYEQYF. CDR3 DNA sequence: TGCGCCACCCAACCTCACAGGTTAACCTCCTACGAGCAGTACTTC.

V is TRBV29-1 and J is TRBJ2-2; D is tentatively TRBD1 or TRBD2 (5 bases each). Germline V gene sequence: CDR1 SQVTM, CDR2 ANQGSEA. Trimming stripped 4 bases from V and 5 bases from J, with 11 bases between. The CDR3 length is 13 residues. As DNA, the CDR3 is TGCAGCGTTGCAGACAGCGGTACCGGGGAGCTGTTTTTT. It specifies CSVADSGTGELFF.

V and J are TRBV7-8 and TRBJ2-3, with no clear D. The germline V gene encodes CDR1 SGHVS and CDR2 FQNEAQ. The CDR3 has 15 residues. Trimming left V 5 bases short and J 6 bases short, with 18 bases between. CDR3 region: CASSPSPSLGDTQYF. Here the CDR3 DNA reads TGTGCCAGCAGCCCTAGTCCCTCCTTGGGGGATACGCAGTATTTT.

V usage is TRBV5-6 and J usage is TRBJ2-3, with D perhaps TRBD1 or TRBD2 (5 bases each). The CDR3 sequence is 15 residues long. Trimming stripped 4 bases from V and 0 bases from J, with 12 bases between. CDR1 and CDR2 (germline): SGHDT, YYEEEE. CDR3 protein: CASSPGLSSTDTQYF. CDR3 bases: TGTGCCAGCAGCCCGGGGCTCTCTAGCACAGATACGCAGTATTTT.

The CDR3 DNA reads TGCGCCAGCAGTCAATCGGTCGACAGTAGCAATCAGCCCCAGCATTTT. It encodes CASSQSVDSSNQPQHF. This sequence joins TRBV23-1 and TRBJ1-5; D possibly corresponds to TRBD1 (5 bases). TRBV23-1 is recorded as an ORF, its role being uncertain. This CDR3 is 16 amino acids long. With 0 bases removed from V and 0 bases from J, the gap between germline ends came to 9 bases.

At least ten counts were recorded for this clone. V usage is TRBV7-8 and J usage is TRBJ1-1; 8 bases are shared with TRBD1. The CDR3 sequence is 14 residues long. Looked up from germline, CDR1 is SGHVS and CDR2 is FQNEAQ. The V segment lost 5 bases and the J segment 4 bases; nucleotides outside the gene matches: 6. For the CDR3, the DNA is TGTGCCAGCAGCCACAAGACAGGGGCCACTGAAGCTTTCTTT. Residues: CASSHKTGATEAFF.

The J gene is TRBJ1-6, the V gene TRBV5-4; D is uncertain. The V gene's germline CDR1 is SGHNT and CDR2 YYREEE (reference sequence). The CDR3 length is 13 residues. The V and J ends lost 4 bases and 9 bases respectively, with 11 bases between them. CDR3 nucleotide sequence: TGTGCCAGCAGCCCCGGTCCCCCTTCACCCCTCCACTTT. As protein: CASSPGPPSPLHF.

The chain couples TRBV5-1 to TRBJ2-7; 7 nucleotides match TRBD1. Germline loops: CDR1 SGHRS, CDR2 YFSETQ. The CDR3 has 13 amino acids. The junction had 5 bases not matched to a gene; V was cut back by 6 bases and J by 2 bases. The CDR3 DNA reads as TGCGCCAGCACCGGGACAGCTACCTACGAGCAGTACTTC. It yields the protein CASTGTATYEQYF.

V usage is TRBV29-1 and J usage is TRBJ2-7; 8 bases match TRBD2. This CDR3 region has 13 residues. CDR1 and CDR2 from the germline V gene are SQVTM and ANQGSEA. CDR3 amino acids: CSIGVAGMYEQYF. In DNA, the CDR3 is TGCAGTATTGGGGTAGCGGGGATGTACGAGCAGTACTTC.